This passage covers 22 T cell receptor beta chains from one sample sequenced in a study of shared clonotypes between healthy human individuals. Here immunoSEQ multiplex PCR was the method, and the copy in TCRdb shows in-frame clones only, minus some. In the table there are more than 2 million clones, roughly 95% of which are singletons. Sequenced sample: naive CD4+ T cells sorted from blood. Indicated subset: CD45RA+ positively selected. Receptors were obtained from a man in his late teens or twenties in good health.

This clone was observed once. The chain is built from TRBV19 and TRBJ2-3, with D possibly called TRBD1 or TRBD2 (6 bases each). This CDR3 region has 14 residues. Germline V gene data show CDR1 as LNHDA and CDR2 as SQIVND (reference sequence). The V end was cut by 6 bases, the J end by 3 bases, with 13 bases between. The CDR3, as DNA: TGTGCCAGTAGGGGTGTAGGGGGGACAGATACGCAGTATTTT. It codes for CASRGVGGTDTQYF.

The chain is built from TRBV5-1 and TRBJ2-1; D may be TRBD1 (5 bases). This CDR3 has 13 residues. Trimming removed 3 bases at V and 8 bases at J, with 12 bases between. Germline CDR1 is SGHRS and CDR2 is YFSETQ. The CDR3 DNA is TGCGCCAGCAGCTCACAGGTTTCTCATGAGCAGTTCTTC. Translated, it gives CASSSQVSHEQFF. The complete variable domain, with remaining parts taken from reference TRBV5-1 and TRBJ2-1, reads KAGVTQTPRYLIKTRGQQVTLSCSPISGHRSVSWYQQTPGQGLQFLFEYFSETQRNKGNFPGRFSGRQFSNSRSEMNVSTLELGDSALYLCASSSQVSHEQFFGPGTRLTVL.

Remarks on this clone: A read error may account for a junction end that differs from germline. The genes are TRBV12-5 and TRBJ1-4; D remains unclear. Germline V gene sequence: CDR1 LGHNT, CDR2 FRNRAP. The CDR3 spans 14 residues. CDR3 sequence (DNA): TGTGCTAGTGGTTTGGGGGCTTCGAATGAAAAACTGGTTTTT. Translating gives CASGLGASNEKLVF.

The gene calls are TRBV5-1 and TRBJ2-5, with D maybe TRBD1 (6 bases). In germline, CDR1 is SGHRS, CDR2 YFSETQ. Trimming pared 4 bases from V and 1 base from J, leaving 14 bases between. This CDR3 region has 15 residues. The CDR3 loop is CASSLDRSFQETQYF. DNA for the CDR3: TGCGCCAGCAGCCTGGACAGATCGTTCCAAGAGACCCAGTACTTC.

The chain couples TRBV19 to TRBJ2-7, with 7 bases lining up with TRBD1. Germline trimming cut 6 bases from V and 2 bases from J; bases unmatched to any gene: 7. This CDR3 region has 14 residues. The germline gives CDR1 LNHDA, CDR2 SQIVND (reference sequence). CDR3: CASRPRGNPYEQYF. The CDR3 DNA follows: TGTGCCAGTAGACCCAGGGGGAATCCCTACGAGCAGTACTTC.

The rearrangement uses TRBV10-3 and TRBJ1-2; 8 bases fit TRBD1. V was pared by 0 bases and J by 6 bases, with 3 bases of the junction left unmatched. CDR1 is ENHRY, CDR2 SYGVKD, per germline. The CDR3 spans 14 residues. The CDR3 bases are TGTGCCATCAGTGAGTCGACAGGGGAAAATGGCTACACCTTC. Encoded protein: CAISESTGENGYTF.

As concerns this clone: The sample holds other DNA sequences that translate to the same CDR3. The chain combines TRBV5-6 with TRBJ2-4, with D perhaps TRBD2 (5 bases). Germline V gene sequence: CDR1 SGHDT, CDR2 YYEEEE. The CDR3 spans 15 residues. The V end lost 0 bases, the J end lost 0 bases, and 7 bases lay between the germline ends. The CDR3 protein is CASSLAGVAKNIQYF. DNA for the CDR3: TGTGCCAGCAGCTTGGCCGGGGTAGCCAAAAACATTCAGTACTTC.

CDR3 nucleotide sequence: TGTGCCAGCAGCTTAGCGGGATGGGTGACAAGTCTTCCAGATACGCAGTATTTT. Translated: CASSLAGWVTSLPDTQYF. This chain joins TRBV7-2 and TRBJ2-3; D call uncertain. The CDR3 sequence is 18 residues long. Germline CDR1 SGHTA, CDR2 FQGNSA. Trimming took 0 bases from V and 4 from J, leaving 20 bases between them.

The chain joins TRBV7-2 to TRBJ2-1; 7 bases line up with TRBD2. Germline lookup yields CDR1 SGHTA and CDR2 FQGNSA. V lost 4 bases, J lost 7 bases, and 4 bases stayed unmatched. CDR3 length: 13 residues. The CDR3 protein is CASSSPGGNEQFF. In DNA form, the CDR3 reads TGTGCCAGCAGCTCCCCCGGGGGGAATGAGCAGTTCTTC.

V gene TRBV6-6 combines with J gene TRBJ1-6; 12 bases are shared with TRBD1. After removal of 6 bases from V and 7 bases from J, the junction contained 4 bases not matched to a gene. The CDR3 length is 15 residues. Germline V gene data show CDR1 as MNHNY and CDR2 as SVGAGI (reference sequence). CDR3 nucleotides: TGTGCCAGCAGCCGGGACAGGGGGCGAAATTCACCCCTCCACTTT. It is translated as CASSRDRGRNSPLHF.

A word on this clone: The sample contains more than one DNA sequence encoding this CDR3. This chain links TRBV28 with TRBJ2-3; D is ambiguous. There are 12 residues in the CDR3. CDR1 is MDHEN, CDR2 SYDVKM, per germline. Trimming removed 3 bases at V and 3 bases at J, with 4 bases between. This CDR3 is CASSLGTDTQYF. CDR3 sequence (DNA): TGTGCCAGCAGTTTGGGAACAGATACGCAGTATTTT.

This chain joins TRBV20-1 and TRBJ2-2, with no clear D. CDR1 and CDR2 from the germline V gene are DFQATT and SNEGSKA (reference sequence). The CDR3 is 11 residues long. V lost 0 bases and J lost 7, with 3 bases in between. The CDR3 sequence is CSARESGELFF. In nucleotides, the CDR3 is TGCAGTGCTAGAGAGAGCGGGGAGCTGTTTTTT.

Comment on this clone: This CDR3 is also generated by other DNA sequences in the sample. The J gene is TRBJ2-7, the V gene TRBV5-1, with 9 bases fitting TRBD1. Looked up from germline, CDR1 is SGHRS and CDR2 is YFSETQ. With 4 bases clipped from V and 2 bases from J, the junction kept 4 bases outside the gene matches. The length of the CDR3 is 14 residues. The CDR3 loop is CASSPTGGTYEQYF. The CDR3 nucleotides read TGCGCCAGCAGCCCGACAGGGGGTACCTACGAGCAGTACTTC.

The chain couples TRBV5-1 to TRBJ2-4, with 14 positions matching TRBD2. J gave up 8 bases and V 0 bases, and 4 bases lay outside the gene matches. Germline CDR1 SGHRS, CDR2 YFSETQ. The CDR3 loop spans 16 amino acids. CDR3 region: CASSLGTSGRRDIQYF. DNA for the CDR3: TGCGCCAGCAGCTTGGGGACTAGCGGGAGGCGGGACATTCAGTACTTC. The variable domain in full, with the rest retrieved from reference TRBV5-1 and TRBJ2-4, is KAGVTQTPRYLIKTRGQQVTLSCSPISGHRSVSWYQQTPGQGLQFLFEYFSETQRNKGNFPGRFSGRQFSNSRSEMNVSTLELGDSALYLCASSLGTSGRRDIQYFGAGTRLSVL.

The chain links TRBV6-1 to TRBJ2-3; no clear D gene. The V gene's germline CDR1 is MNHNS and CDR2 SASEGT. Trimming removed 5 bases at V and 0 bases at J, with 3 bases between. The CDR3 consists of 12 residues. CDR3 residues: CASSFSTDTQYF. The CDR3 DNA follows: TGTGCCAGCAGTTTTAGCACAGATACGCAGTATTTT.

This rearrangement joins TRBV6-5 to TRBJ1-3; 7 positions match TRBD1. In germline, CDR1 is MNHEY, CDR2 SVGAGI. The CDR3 covers 14 residues. The junction had 4 bases not matched to a gene; V was cut back by 0 bases and J by 8 bases. The CDR3 here is CASSYSKGADTIYF. CDR3 DNA sequence: TGTGCCAGCAGTTACTCAAAGGGGGCAGACACCATATATTTT.

This chain links TRBV18 with TRBJ1-2; 8 bases line up with TRBD1. Germline-derived CDR1 and CDR2 are KGHSH and LQKENI. The CDR3 has 15 residues. V dropped 5 bases and J dropped 7; count of bases not matched to a gene: 12. The CDR3 protein is CASSSSGQGTGGYTF. The CDR3 DNA follows: TGTGCCAGCTCATCCTCCGGACAGGGAACTGGTGGCTACACCTTC.

V usage is TRBV15 and J usage is TRBJ2-2, with D tentatively TRBD1 or TRBD2 (6 bases each). V gave up 0 bases and J gave up 4 bases, with 9 bases separating them. There are 15 residues in the CDR3. Germline loops: CDR1 LNHNV, CDR2 YYDKDF (reference sequence). The CDR3 loop reads CATSREEGGTGELFF. In DNA, the CDR3 is TGTGCCACCAGCAGAGAGGAGGGGGGCACCGGGGAGCTGTTTTTT.

This clone was observed once. V gene TRBV10-3 combines with J gene TRBJ1-1; TRBD1 is a possible D gene (5 bases). The CDR3 is 13 amino acids. Germline loops: CDR1 ENHRY, CDR2 SYGVKD. Trimming stripped 6 bases from V and 4 bases from J, with 12 bases between. CDR3 DNA: TGTGCCATCAGCCGGGGTAGGGGCACTGAAGCTTTCTTT. Residues: CAISRGRGTEAFF.

The chain is built from TRBV9 and TRBJ2-2; D is undetermined. V lost 5 bases and J 1 base, leaving 15 bases between the germline ends. This CDR3 has 16 residues. Germline values: CDR1 SGDLS, CDR2 YYNGEE. CDR3 region: CASSSGIYQNTGELFF. In DNA form, the CDR3 reads TGTGCCAGCAGTTCCGGAATTTACCAGAACACCGGGGAGCTGTTTTTT. The entire variable domain, with the rest obtained from reference TRBV9 and TRBJ2-2, is as follows: DSGVTQTPKHLITATGQRVTLRCSPRSGDLSVYWYQQSLDQGLQFLIQYYNGEERAKGNILERFSAQQFPDLHSELNLSSLELGDSALYFCASSSGIYQNTGELFFGEGSRLTVL.

CDR3 in DNA: TGTGCCAGCAGCATGAGGGGGACCACAGATACGCAGTATTTT. As protein: CASSMRGTTDTQYF. This sequence joins TRBV5-6 and TRBJ2-3; D possibly corresponds to TRBD1 (6 bases). In germline, CDR1 is SGHDT, CDR2 YYEEEE. V lost 4 bases and J lost 2, with 11 bases in between. The CDR3 runs 14 residues.

The chain is built from TRBV7-2 and TRBJ2-3; tentative D call: TRBD1 (5 bases). Per germline, CDR1 SGHTA and CDR2 FQGNSA. The CDR3 runs to 14 residues. The V end lost 7 bases, the J end lost 0 bases, and 11 bases lay between the germline ends. The CDR3 DNA follows: TGTGCCAGCAACACGCAGGGCAGCACAGATACGCAGTATTTT. Amino acid sequence: CASNTQGSTDTQYF.